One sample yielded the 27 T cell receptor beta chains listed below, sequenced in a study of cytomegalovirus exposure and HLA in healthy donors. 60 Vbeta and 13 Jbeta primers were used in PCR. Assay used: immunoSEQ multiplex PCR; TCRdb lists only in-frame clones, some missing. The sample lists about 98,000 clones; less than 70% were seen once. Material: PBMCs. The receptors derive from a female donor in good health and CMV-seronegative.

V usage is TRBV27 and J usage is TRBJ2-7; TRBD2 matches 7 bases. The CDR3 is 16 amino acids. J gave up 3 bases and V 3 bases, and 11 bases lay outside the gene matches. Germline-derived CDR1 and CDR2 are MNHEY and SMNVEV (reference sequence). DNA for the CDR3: TGTGCCAGCAGTTTTCGGGGAGGGGCGCCCGGCTACGAGCAGTACTTC. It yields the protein CASSFRGGAPGYEQYF.

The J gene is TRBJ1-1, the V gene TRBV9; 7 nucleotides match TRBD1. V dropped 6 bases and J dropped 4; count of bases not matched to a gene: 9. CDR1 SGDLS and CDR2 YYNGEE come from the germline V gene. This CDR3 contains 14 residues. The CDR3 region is CASNRQGGSTEAFF. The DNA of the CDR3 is TGTGCCAGCAACAGACAGGGTGGTTCCACTGAAGCTTTCTTT.

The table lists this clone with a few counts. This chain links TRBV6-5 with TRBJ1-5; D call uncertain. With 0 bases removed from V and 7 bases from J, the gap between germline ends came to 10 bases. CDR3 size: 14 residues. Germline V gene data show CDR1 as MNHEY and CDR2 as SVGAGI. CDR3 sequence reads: CASSYSTFGQPQHF. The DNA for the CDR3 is TGTGCCAGCAGTTACTCGACTTTCGGGCAGCCCCAGCATTTT.

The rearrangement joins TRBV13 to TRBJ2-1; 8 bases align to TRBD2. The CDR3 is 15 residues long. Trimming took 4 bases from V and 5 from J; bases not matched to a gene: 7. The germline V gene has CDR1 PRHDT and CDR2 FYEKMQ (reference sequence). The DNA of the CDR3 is TGTGCCAGCAGCTCATCAGCGGGAGAGGACAATGAGCAGTTCTTC. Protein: CASSSSAGEDNEQFF.

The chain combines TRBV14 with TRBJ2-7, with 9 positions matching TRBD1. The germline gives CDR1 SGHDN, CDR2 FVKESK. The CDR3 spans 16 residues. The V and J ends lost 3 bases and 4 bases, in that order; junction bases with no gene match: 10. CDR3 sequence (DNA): TGTGCCAGCAGCCATATGGACAGGGGACTACCGTACGAGCAGTACTTC. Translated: CASSHMDRGLPYEQYF.

The CDR3: CSVDGRVETQYF. The CDR3 nucleotides are TGCAGCGTTGATGGCAGGGTCGAGACCCAGTACTTC. V is TRBV29-1 and J is TRBJ2-5; D may be TRBD1 (5 bases). The CDR3 contains 12 residues. Between the trimmed V and J ends, which lost 3 bases and 5 bases, there was a span of 10 bases. Germline CDR1 reads SQVTM; CDR2 reads ANQGSEA.

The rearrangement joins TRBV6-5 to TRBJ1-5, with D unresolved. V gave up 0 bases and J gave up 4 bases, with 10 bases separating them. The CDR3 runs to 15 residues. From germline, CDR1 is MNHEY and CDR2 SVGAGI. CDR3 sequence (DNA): TGTGCCAGCAGTTACTCGATTGGGGAGAATCAGCCCCAGCATTTT. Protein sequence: CASSYSIGENQPQHF.

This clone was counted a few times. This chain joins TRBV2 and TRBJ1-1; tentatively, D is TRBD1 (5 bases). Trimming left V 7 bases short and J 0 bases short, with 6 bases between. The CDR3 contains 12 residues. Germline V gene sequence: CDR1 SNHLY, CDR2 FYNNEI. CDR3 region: CASTRVNTEAFF. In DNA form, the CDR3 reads TGTGCCAGCACCAGGGTGAACACTGAAGCTTTCTTT. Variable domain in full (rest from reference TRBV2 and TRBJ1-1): EPEVTQTPSHQVTQMGQEVILRCVPISNHLYFYWYRQILGQKVEFLVSFYNNEISEKSEIFDDQFSVERPDGSNFTLKIRSTKLEDSAMYFCASTRVNTEAFFGQGTRLTVV.

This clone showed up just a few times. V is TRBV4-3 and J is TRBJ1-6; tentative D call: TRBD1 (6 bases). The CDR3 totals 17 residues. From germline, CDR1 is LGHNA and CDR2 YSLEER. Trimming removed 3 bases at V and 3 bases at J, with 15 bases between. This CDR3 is CASSQDPRGFYNSPLHF. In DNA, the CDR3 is TGCGCCAGCAGCCAGGACCCCAGGGGCTTCTATAATTCACCCCTCCACTTT.

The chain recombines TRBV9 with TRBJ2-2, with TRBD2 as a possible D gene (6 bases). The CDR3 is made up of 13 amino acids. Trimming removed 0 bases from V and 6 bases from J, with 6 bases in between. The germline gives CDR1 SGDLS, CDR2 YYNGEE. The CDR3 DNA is TGTGCCAGCAGCGTAGCTAGCGCCGGGGAGCTGTTTTTT. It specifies CASSVASAGELFF.

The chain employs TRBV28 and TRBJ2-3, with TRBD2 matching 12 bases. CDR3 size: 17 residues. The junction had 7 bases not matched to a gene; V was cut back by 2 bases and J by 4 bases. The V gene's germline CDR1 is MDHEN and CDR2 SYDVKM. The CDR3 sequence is CASSLPSSGRGSDTQYF. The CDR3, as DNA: TGTGCCAGCAGTTTACCTTCTAGCGGGAGGGGGTCAGATACGCAGTATTTT.

The CDR3 protein is CASSRGQFPYEQYF. The DNA of the CDR3 is TGCGCCAGCAGTCGTGGACAGTTTCCCTACGAGCAGTACTTC. This chain uses TRBV5-1 with TRBJ2-7; maybe TRBD1 (6 bases). V was trimmed by 5 bases and J by 2 bases, leaving 14 bases between them. CDR1 is SGHRS and CDR2 is YFSETQ in the germline V gene. The CDR3 covers 14 residues. The variable domain in full, completed from reference TRBV5-1 and TRBJ2-7, reads KAGVTQTPRYLIKTRGQQVTLSCSPISGHRSVSWYQQTPGQGLQFLFEYFSETQRNKGNFPGRFSGRQFSNSRSEMNVSTLELGDSALYLCASSRGQFPYEQYFGPGTRLTVT.

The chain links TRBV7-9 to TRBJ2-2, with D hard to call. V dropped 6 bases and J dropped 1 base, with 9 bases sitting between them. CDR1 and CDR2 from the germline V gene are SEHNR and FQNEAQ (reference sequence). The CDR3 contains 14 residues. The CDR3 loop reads CASSLTRNTGELFF. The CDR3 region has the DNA TGTGCCAGCAGTCTGACACGGAACACCGGGGAGCTGTTTTTT.

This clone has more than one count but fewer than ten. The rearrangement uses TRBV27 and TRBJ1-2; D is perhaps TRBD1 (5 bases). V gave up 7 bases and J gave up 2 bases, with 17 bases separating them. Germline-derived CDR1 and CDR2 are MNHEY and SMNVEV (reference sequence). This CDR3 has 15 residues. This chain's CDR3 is CASTNQWGGNYGYTF. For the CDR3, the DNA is TGTGCCAGCACCAACCAGTGGGGGGGAAACTATGGCTACACCTTC.

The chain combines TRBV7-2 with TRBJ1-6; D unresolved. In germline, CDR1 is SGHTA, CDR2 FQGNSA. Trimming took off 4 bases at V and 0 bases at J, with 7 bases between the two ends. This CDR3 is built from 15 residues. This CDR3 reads CASSSYSSYNSPLHF. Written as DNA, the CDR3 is TGTGCCAGCAGCTCCTATAGCTCCTATAATTCACCCCTCCACTTT. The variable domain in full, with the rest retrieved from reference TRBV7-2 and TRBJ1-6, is GAGVSQSPSNKVTEKGKDVELRCDPISGHTALYWYRQSLGQGLEFLIYFQGNSAPDKSGLPSDRFSAERTGGSVSTLTIQRTQQEDSAVYLCASSSYSSYNSPLHFGNGTRLTVT.

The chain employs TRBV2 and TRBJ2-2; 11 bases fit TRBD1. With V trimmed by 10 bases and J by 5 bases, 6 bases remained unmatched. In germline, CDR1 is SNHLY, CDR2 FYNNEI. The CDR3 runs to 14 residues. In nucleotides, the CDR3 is TGTGCCATAAGGAGGGACAGGGGGACCGGGGAGCTGTTTTTT. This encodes CAIRRDRGTGELFF.

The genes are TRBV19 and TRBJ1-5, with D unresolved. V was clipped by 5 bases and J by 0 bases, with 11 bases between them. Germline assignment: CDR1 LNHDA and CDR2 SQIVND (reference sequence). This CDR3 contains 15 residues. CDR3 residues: CASSLSDYSNQPQHF. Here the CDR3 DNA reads TGTGCCAGTAGTTTGTCAGACTATAGCAATCAGCCCCAGCATTTT.

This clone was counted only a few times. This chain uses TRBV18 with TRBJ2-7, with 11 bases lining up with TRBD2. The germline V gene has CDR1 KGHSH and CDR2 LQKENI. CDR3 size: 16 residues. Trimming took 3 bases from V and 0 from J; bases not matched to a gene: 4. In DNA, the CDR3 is TGTGCCAGCTCACCCCGACTAGCGGGGAGCTCCTACGAGCAGTACTTC. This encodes CASSPRLAGSSYEQYF.

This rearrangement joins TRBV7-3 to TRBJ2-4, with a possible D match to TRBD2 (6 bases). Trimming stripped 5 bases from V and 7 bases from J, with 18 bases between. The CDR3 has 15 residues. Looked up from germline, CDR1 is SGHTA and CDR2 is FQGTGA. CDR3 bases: TGTGCCAGCAGCCCCGCGGGGACGGCTGGCAACATTCAGTACTTC. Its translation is CASSPAGTAGNIQYF.

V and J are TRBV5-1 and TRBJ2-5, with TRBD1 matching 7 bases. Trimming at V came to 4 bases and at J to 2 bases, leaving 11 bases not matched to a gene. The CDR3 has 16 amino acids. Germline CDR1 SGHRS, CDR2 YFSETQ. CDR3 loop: CASSPGGRNLQETQYF. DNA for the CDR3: TGCGCCAGCAGCCCAGGGGGACGGAATCTTCAAGAGACCCAGTACTTC.

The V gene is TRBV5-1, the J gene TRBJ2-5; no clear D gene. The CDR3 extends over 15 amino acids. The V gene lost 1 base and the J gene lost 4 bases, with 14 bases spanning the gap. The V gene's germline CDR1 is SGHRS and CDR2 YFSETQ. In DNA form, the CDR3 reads TGCGCCAGCAGCTTGTCGCTAGACGGTTCAGAGACCCAGTACTTC. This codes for CASSLSLDGSETQYF.

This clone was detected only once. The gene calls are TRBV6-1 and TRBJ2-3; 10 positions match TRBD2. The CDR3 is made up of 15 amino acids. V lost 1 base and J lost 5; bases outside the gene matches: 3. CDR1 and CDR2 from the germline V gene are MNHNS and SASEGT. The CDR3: CASSEGTSGGDTQYF. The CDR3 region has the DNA TGTGCCAGCAGTGAAGGGACTAGCGGAGGAGATACGCAGTATTTT.

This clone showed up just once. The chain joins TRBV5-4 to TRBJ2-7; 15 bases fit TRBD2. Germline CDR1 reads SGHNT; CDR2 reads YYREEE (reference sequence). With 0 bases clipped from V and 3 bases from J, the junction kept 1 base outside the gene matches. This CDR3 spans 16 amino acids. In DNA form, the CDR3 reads TGTGCCAGCAGCTTGGAGGGACTAGCGGGGGGCTACGAGCAGTACTTC. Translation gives CASSLEGLAGGYEQYF.

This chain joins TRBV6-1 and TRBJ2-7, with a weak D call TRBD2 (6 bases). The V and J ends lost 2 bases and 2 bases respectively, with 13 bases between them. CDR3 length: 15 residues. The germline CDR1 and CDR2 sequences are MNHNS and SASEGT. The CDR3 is CASSEQVADAYEQYF. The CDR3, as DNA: TGTGCCAGCAGTGAACAGGTAGCGGATGCCTACGAGCAGTACTTC.

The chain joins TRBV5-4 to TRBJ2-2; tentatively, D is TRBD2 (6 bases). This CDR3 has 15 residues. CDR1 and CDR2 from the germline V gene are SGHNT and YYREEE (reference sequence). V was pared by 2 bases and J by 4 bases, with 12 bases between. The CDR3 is CASSFPGTVTGELFF. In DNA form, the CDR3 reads TGTGCCAGCAGCTTCCCTGGGACTGTCACCGGGGAGCTGTTTTTT.

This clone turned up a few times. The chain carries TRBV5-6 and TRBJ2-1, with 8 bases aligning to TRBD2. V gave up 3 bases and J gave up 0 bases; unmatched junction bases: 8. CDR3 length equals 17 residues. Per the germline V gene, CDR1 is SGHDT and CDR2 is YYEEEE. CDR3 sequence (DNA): TGTGCCAGCAGCTCCCCGTTAAGCGGGAGCTCCTACAATGAGCAGTTCTTC. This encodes CASSSPLSGSSYNEQFF.

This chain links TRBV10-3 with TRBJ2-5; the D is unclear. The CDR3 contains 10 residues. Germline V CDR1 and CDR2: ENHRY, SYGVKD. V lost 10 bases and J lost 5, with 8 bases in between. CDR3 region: CATIGETQYF. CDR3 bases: TGTGCCACAATCGGGGAGACCCAGTACTTC.